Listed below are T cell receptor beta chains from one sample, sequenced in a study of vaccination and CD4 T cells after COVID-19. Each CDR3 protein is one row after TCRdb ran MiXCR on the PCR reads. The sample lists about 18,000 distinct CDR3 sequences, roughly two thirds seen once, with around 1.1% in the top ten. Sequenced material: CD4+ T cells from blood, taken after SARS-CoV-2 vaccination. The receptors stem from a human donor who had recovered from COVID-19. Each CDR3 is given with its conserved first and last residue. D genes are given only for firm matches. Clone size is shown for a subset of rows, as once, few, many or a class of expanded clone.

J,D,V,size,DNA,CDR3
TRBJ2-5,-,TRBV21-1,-,TGTGCCAGCAGCGGACCAGTCGGGACTTATCCAGAGACCCAGTACTTC,CASSGPVGTYPETQYF
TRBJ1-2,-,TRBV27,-,TGTGCCAGCAGTTTGAACCGGGCCCACTATGGCTACACCTTC,CASSLNRAHYGYTF
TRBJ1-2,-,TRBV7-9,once,TGTGCCAGCAGCTTATCAGGACTTATTCCCGGTGGCTACACCTTC,CASSLSGLIPGGYTF
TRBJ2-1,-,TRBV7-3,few,TGTGCCAGCAGCTTAATGGGGCCGGGAGCGTCTGATGAGCAGTTCTTC,CASSLMGPGASDEQFF
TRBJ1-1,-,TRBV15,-,TGTGCCACCAGCAGAGGCAGTTACCCGAACACTGAAGCTTTCTTT,CATSRGSYPNTEAFF
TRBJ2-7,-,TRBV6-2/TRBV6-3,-,TGTGCCAGCAGCAAGACCCCCTACGAGCAGTACTTC,CASSKTPYEQYF
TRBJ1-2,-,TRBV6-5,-,TGTGCCAGCAGTTTCCCGGGTGGAGGCTACACCTTC,CASSFPGGGYTF
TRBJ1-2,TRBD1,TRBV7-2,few,TGTGCCAGCAGCTTATTCAAGGGGGCGTATGGCTATGGCTACACCTTC,CASSLFKGAYGYGYTF
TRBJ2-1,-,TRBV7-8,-,TGTGCCAGCAGCTTAGGACTGGGGCGGAATGAGCAGTTCTTC,CASSLGLGRNEQFF
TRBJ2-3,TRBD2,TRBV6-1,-,TGTGCCAGCAGTACGGGACTAGCGGGAGATACGCAGTATTTT,CASSTGLAGDTQYF
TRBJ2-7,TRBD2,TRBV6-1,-,TGTGCCAGCAGAGAGACTAGCGGACCCTACGAGCAGTACTTC,CASRETSGPYEQYF
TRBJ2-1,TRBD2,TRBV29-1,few,TGCAGCGTCGCCGGGGGGGGGCTTGGGTTCTTC,CSVAGGGLGFF
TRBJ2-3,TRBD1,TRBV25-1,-,TGTGCCAGCAGTGAATACCTCGGGACAGGTAAAGGAGATACGCAGTATTTT,CASSEYLGTGKGDTQYF
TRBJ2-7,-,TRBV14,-,TGTGCCAGCAGCCAAGGTCAGTCGCAGTACTTC,CASSQGQSQYF
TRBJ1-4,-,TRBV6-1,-,TGTGCCAGCCAAGGGGTGGGAGAAAAACTGTTTTTT,CASQGVGEKLFF
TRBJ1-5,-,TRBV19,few,TGTGCCAGTAGTATTATCAACTATCAGCCCCAGCATTTT,CASSIINYQPQHF
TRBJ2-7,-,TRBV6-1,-,TGTGCCAGCAGTAAGACCGTAGACTACGAGCAGTACTTC,CASSKTVDYEQYF
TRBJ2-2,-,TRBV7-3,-,TGTGCCAGCAGCTTAACCAGCGTGAACACCGGGGAGCTGTTTTTT,CASSLTSVNTGELFF
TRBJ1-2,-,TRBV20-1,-,TGCAGTGCTTATCCAGGGCTCTATGGCTACACCTTC,CSAYPGLYGYTF
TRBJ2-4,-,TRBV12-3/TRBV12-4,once,TGTGCCAGCAGTTCAACTGGGGCCAAAAACATTCAGTACTTC,CASSSTGAKNIQYF
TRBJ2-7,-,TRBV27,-,TGTGCCAGCAGATCTTCCGGGCAGAACGAGCAGTACTTC,CASRSSGQNEQYF
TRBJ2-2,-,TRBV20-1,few,TGCAGTGCTAGAGAAGCTAGTGCCCCCGGGGAGCTGTTTTTT,CSAREASAPGELFF
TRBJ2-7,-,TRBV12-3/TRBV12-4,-,TGTGCCAGCAGTACCCGGTATAGGAGCACCTACGAGCAGTACTTC,CASSTRYRSTYEQYF
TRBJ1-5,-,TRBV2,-,TGTGCCAGCAGTAGGGGTGTTCAGCCCCAGCATTTT,CASSRGVQPQHF
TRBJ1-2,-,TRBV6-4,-,TGTGCCAGCAGTGAAGATTATAGGGGACACTATGGCTACACCTTC,CASSEDYRGHYGYTF
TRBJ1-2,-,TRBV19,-,TGTGCCAGTAGAAACAGTGGGACAAGTAAAGGCTACACCTTC,CASRNSGTSKGYTF
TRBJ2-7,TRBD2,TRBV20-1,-,TGCAGTGCTAGTAGGCACGGACTAGCGGTCTACGAGCAGTACTTC,CSASRHGLAVYEQYF
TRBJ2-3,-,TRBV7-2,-,TGTGCCAGCAGCTTACAGGCGGCTAGCACAGATACGCAGTATTTT,CASSLQAASTDTQYF
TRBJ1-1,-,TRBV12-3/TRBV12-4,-,TGTGCCAGCAGTTTCCGACGCATGAACACTGAAGCTTTCTTT,CASSFRRMNTEAFF
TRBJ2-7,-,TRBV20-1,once,TGCAGTGCAGAAACTAGCACCGAGCAGTACTTC,CSAETSTEQYF
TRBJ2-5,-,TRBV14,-,TGTGCCAGCAGCCCCCGTTCCTGGGATTGGTACCAAGAGACCCAGTACTTC,CASSPRSWDWYQETQYF
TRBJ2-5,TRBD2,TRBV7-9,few,TGTGCCAGCAGGGGAGGGACCTACGAAGAGACCCAGTACTTC,CASRGGTYEETQYF
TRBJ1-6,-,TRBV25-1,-,TGTGCCACCAGTGGGGGTATCAATAATTCACCCCTCCACTTT,CATSGGINNSPLHF
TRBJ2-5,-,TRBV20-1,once,TGCAGTGCTAGGGGGGAGAATCAAGAGACCCAGTACTTC,CSARGENQETQYF
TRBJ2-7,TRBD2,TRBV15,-,TGTGCCACCAGCCCCAGACCCCTAGCGGGGTACTACGAGCAGTACTTC,CATSPRPLAGYYEQYF
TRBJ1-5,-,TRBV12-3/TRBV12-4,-,TGTGCCAGCCTTCAAAATGGGTATGGGAATCAGCCCCAGCATTTT,CASLQNGYGNQPQHF
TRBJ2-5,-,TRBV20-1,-,TGCAGTGCTTTAACAGAGCTCCAAGAGACCCAGTACTTC,CSALTELQETQYF
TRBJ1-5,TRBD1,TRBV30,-,TGTGCCTGGAGTACAGGGGGCAATCAGCCCCAGCATTTT,CAWSTGGNQPQHF
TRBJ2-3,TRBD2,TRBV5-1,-,TGCGCCAGCAGCTCCGGGACTAGCGGGAGGGCCACAGATACGCAGTATTTT,CASSSGTSGRATDTQYF
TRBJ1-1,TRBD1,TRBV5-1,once,TGCGCCAGCAGCCTCGGACCAACAGGGGGCAACACTGAAGCTTTCTTT,CASSLGPTGGNTEAFF
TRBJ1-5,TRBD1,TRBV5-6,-,TGTGCCAGCAGCGCGACAGGGTATAGCAATCAGCCCCAGCATTTT,CASSATGYSNQPQHF
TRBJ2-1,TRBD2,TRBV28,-,TGTGCCAGCAGTTCTCTAGCGGGAGGCTTAAAGGAGCAGTTCTTC,CASSSLAGGLKEQFF
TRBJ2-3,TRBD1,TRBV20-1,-,TGCAGTGCTAGCCAGGGGGCTAAAGATACGCAGTATTTT,CSASQGAKDTQYF
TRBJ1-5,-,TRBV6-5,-,TGTGCCAGCAGTTACTCGATGAGAGGGGACAATCAGCCCCAGCATTTT,CASSYSMRGDNQPQHF
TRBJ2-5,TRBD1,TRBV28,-,TGTGCCAGCAGTTTAGGGACAGCGTACCAAGAGACCCAGTACTTC,CASSLGTAYQETQYF
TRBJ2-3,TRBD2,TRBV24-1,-,TGTGCCACCAGTGATTCCGAGGCGGGAGGGCCCGTAGATACGCAGTATTTT,CATSDSEAGGPVDTQYF
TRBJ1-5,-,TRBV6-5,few,TGTGCCAGCAGTTACTCCTGGGGTAATCAGCCCCAGCATTTT,CASSYSWGNQPQHF
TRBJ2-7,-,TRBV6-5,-,TGTGCCAGCAGTTCGTCCTCCTACGAGCAGTACTTC,CASSSSSYEQYF
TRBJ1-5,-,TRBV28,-,TGTGCCAGCAGTTTTGGGGGGCGCGGGGCTTATCAGCCCCAGCATTTT,CASSFGGRGAYQPQHF
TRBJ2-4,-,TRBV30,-,TGTGCCTGGAGTACCCCTCTAGCCAAAAACATTCAGTACTTC,CAWSTPLAKNIQYF
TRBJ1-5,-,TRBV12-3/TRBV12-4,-,TGTGCCAGCAGTTTAGAGAGTCACCTTAGCAATCAGCCCCAGCATTTT,CASSLESHLSNQPQHF
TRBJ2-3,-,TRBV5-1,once,TGCGCCAGCAGCTTGTATCAGGGCTCGGGGTTGGATACGCAGTATTTT,CASSLYQGSGLDTQYF
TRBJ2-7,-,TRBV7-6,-,TGTGCCAGCAGCCTAGAATTTGGGGCGGGTTACGAGCAGTACTTC,CASSLEFGAGYEQYF
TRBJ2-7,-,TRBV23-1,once,TGCGCCAGCAGTCAATTTTCCCAAAGACCAACCTACGAGCAGTACTTC,CASSQFSQRPTYEQYF
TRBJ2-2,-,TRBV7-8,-,TGTGCCAGCAGCCCGCAGGCAGGGGCCGGGGAGCTGTTTTTT,CASSPQAGAGELFF
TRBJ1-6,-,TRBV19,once,TGTGCCAGTAGGATCACAGGTCGCGGCTCCTATAATTCACCCCTCCACTTT,CASRITGRGSYNSPLHF
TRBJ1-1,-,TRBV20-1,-,TGCAGTGCTAGAGATTTGGGGTCGAACACTGAAGCTTTCTTT,CSARDLGSNTEAFF
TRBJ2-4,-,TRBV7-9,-,TGTGCCAGCAGCTTATCCGGCGGGGACGCAAACATTCAGTACTTC,CASSLSGGDANIQYF
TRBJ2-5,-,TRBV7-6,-,TGTGCCAGCAGCCGACCTGGCTTAGGGGAAGAGACCCAGTACTTC,CASSRPGLGEETQYF
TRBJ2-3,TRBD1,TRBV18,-,TGTGCCAGCTCCCGCGACAGGGGCACAGATACGCAGTATTTT,CASSRDRGTDTQYF